This is a list of T cell receptor beta chains from one sample in a study of spatial heterogeneity in lung cancer. TCRdb re-called the 5' RACE reads with MiXCR, one entry per CDR3 protein. The sample yields 45,000 to 65,000 distinct CDR3 sequences, roughly 7% seen once. The material was PBMCs, obtained at surgery. Receptor source: a female donor with early-stage non-small cell lung cancer. CDR3s include the opening cysteine and the closing phenylalanine or tryptophan. D genes are given only for firm matches. Clone size is stated in some rows and not others, as once, few, many or a class when expanded.

j_call	clone_size	v_call	d_call	cdr3_aa	cdr3_nt
TRBJ2-5	many	TRBV5-1	TRBD2	CASSSGLSGGTTQYF	TGCGCCAGCAGCTCCGGGTTATCGGGGGGTACGACCCAGTACTTC
TRBJ2-7	NA	TRBV2	TRBD1	CASSANPTGSTSEQYF	TGTGCCAGCAGTGCGAACCCGACAGGGTCGACCAGCGAGCAGTACTTC
TRBJ1-2	many	TRBV28	NA	CASSGGWYYGYTF	TGTGCCAGCAGCGGAGGGTGGTACTATGGCTACACCTTC
TRBJ2-1	many	TRBV18	NA	CASSPSGTEQFF	TGTGCCAGCTCACCGTCAGGGACTGAGCAGTTCTTC
TRBJ2-3	NA	TRBV9	TRBD2	CASSALAGGGTDTQYF	TGTGCCAGCAGCGCTCTAGCGGGAGGGGGGACAGATACGCAGTATTTT
TRBJ1-1	many	TRBV7-2	NA	CASSLPVGLRTEAFF	TGTGCCAGCAGCTTACCGGTGGGTCTTCGCACTGAAGCTTTCTTT
TRBJ1-1	many	TRBV9	TRBD1	CASSPSGTGLNTEAFF	TGTGCCAGCAGCCCGTCTGGGACAGGTTTGAACACTGAAGCTTTCTTT
TRBJ1-1	few	TRBV20-1	TRBD1	CSARVRGLTEAFF	TGCAGTGCTAGAGTCAGGGGGCTTACTGAAGCTTTCTTT
TRBJ1-1	NA	TRBV7-2	NA	CASSSQLNTEAFF	TGTGCCAGCAGTTCACAGTTGAACACTGAAGCTTTCTTT
TRBJ1-2	few	TRBV5-1	NA	CASSLAGLSYTYGYTF	TGCGCCAGCAGCTTGGCCGGGTTGTCCTATACCTATGGCTACACCTTC
TRBJ2-5	many	TRBV28	TRBD2	CASSLPSGGAKETQYF	TGTGCCAGCAGTTTACCCAGCGGGGGGGCCAAAGAGACCCAGTACTTC
TRBJ2-3	NA	TRBV10-3	TRBD1	CAISESRDRLTDTQYF	TGTGCCATCAGTGAGAGCCGGGACAGGCTCACAGATACGCAGTATTTT
TRBJ1-4	few	TRBV25-1	TRBD1	CASSDGRDRVDEKLFF	TGTGCCAGCAGTGATGGGAGGGACAGGGTGGATGAAAAACTGTTTTTT
TRBJ2-5	many	TRBV29-1	TRBD1	CSVTGVRGAQYF	TGCAGCGTAACAGGGGTTCGAGGAGCCCAGTACTTC
TRBJ1-5	many	TRBV10-3	NA	CAISESLGDQPQHF	TGTGCCATCAGTGAGTCATTGGGGGACCAGCCCCAGCATTTT
TRBJ1-1	many	TRBV18	NA	CASSSLDSVNTEAFF	TGTGCCAGCTCCTCCCTGGACAGCGTGAACACTGAAGCTTTCTTT
TRBJ2-3	once	TRBV6-5	NA	CASSRGVEDTQYF	TGTGCCAGCAGTAGGGGCGTAGAAGATACGCAGTATTTT
TRBJ1-5	many	TRBV3-1	NA	CASSPHGGVNQPQHF	TGTGCCAGCAGCCCTCACGGAGGGGTCAATCAGCCCCAGCATTTT
TRBJ1-2	few	TRBV18	NA	CASSTTGANYGYTF	TGTGCCAGCTCAACGACAGGAGCTAACTATGGCTACACCTTC
TRBJ2-3	many	TRBV7-2	TRBD2	CASSPQRGGRTDTQYF	TGTGCCAGCAGCCCCCAGCGGGGGGGCCGAACAGATACGCAGTATTTT
TRBJ1-1	NA	TRBV18	NA	CASSPPVLGGTAEAFF	TGTGCCAGCTCACCACCAGTCTTGGGTGGGACCGCTGAAGCTTTCTTT
TRBJ1-1	many	TRBV3-1	NA	CASSQTGTARREAFF	TGTGCCAGCAGCCAAACCGGGACCGCGAGACGTGAAGCTTTCTTT
TRBJ2-1	few	TRBV7-2	TRBD2	CASSLRTSGPSSYNEQFF	TGTGCCAGCAGCTTAAGGACTAGCGGACCGAGCTCCTACAATGAGCAGTTCTTC
TRBJ1-5	few	TRBV6-5	TRBD1	CASRRTGANSNQPQHF	TGTGCCAGCAGGAGGACAGGGGCTAATAGCAATCAGCCCCAGCATTTT
TRBJ2-7	few	TRBV12-3/TRBV12-4	TRBD1	CASSLWTGNFEQYF	TGTGCCAGCAGTTTATGGACAGGTAACTTCGAGCAGTACTTC
TRBJ1-1	many	TRBV29-1	NA	CSVIRGNTEAFF	TGCAGCGTTATACGGGGTAACACTGAAGCTTTCTTT
TRBJ2-7	many	TRBV5-1	NA	CASSLTGQLNYEQYF	TGCGCCAGCAGCTTAACCGGACAGCTTAACTACGAGCAGTACTTC
TRBJ2-1	many	TRBV19	TRBD2	CASKGSGGYSSYNEQFF	TGTGCCAGTAAGGGGAGCGGGGGGTATAGCTCCTACAATGAGCAGTTCTTC
TRBJ2-4	many	TRBV30	TRBD1	CAWSVTGGYVRLAKNIQYF	TGTGCCTGGAGTGTAACAGGGGGTTACGTCCGTCTAGCCAAAAACATTCAGTACTTC
TRBJ1-5	many	TRBV7-8	TRBD1	CASSNRDRAPQPQHF	TGTGCCAGCAGCAACCGGGACAGGGCCCCTCAGCCCCAGCATTTT
TRBJ2-5	many	TRBV5-1	TRBD2	CASSPIAGAQETQYF	TGCGCCAGCAGCCCAATAGCGGGAGCCCAAGAGACCCAGTACTTC
TRBJ2-5	many	TRBV2	TRBD1	CASSDLNWTGTTKETQYF	TGTGCCAGCAGTGACCTCAACTGGACAGGGACAACCAAAGAGACCCAGTACTTC
TRBJ2-5	NA	TRBV7-2	NA	CASSKGYRGQETQYF	TGTGCCAGCAGCAAAGGCTATCGGGGACAAGAGACCCAGTACTTC
TRBJ1-2	few	TRBV21-1	NA	CASSSREAADGYTF	TGTGCCAGCAGCAGCCGCGAGGCGGCTGACGGCTACACCTTC
TRBJ2-1	many	TRBV7-7	TRBD1	CASSSGQVDEQFF	TGTGCTAGCAGCTCCGGACAGGTCGATGAGCAGTTCTTC
TRBJ2-6	many	TRBV9	TRBD1	CASSLPSSTGVLSGANVLTF	TGTGCCAGCAGCCTCCCATCCTCGACAGGGGTCCTCTCTGGGGCCAACGTCCTGACTTTC
TRBJ2-3	few	TRBV6-2/TRBV6-3	TRBD2	CASSASAGGADTQYF	TGTGCCAGCAGTGCCTCAGCGGGGGGGGCAGATACGCAGTATTTT
TRBJ1-1	many	TRBV12-3/TRBV12-4	TRBD1	CASRTGEVGNTEAFF	TGTGCCAGCAGGACAGGGGAGGTAGGGAACACTGAAGCTTTCTTT
TRBJ1-1	many	TRBV9	NA	CASSVSGTRGEAFF	TGTGCCAGCAGCGTATCCGGGACTCGAGGAGAAGCTTTCTTT
TRBJ2-7	few	TRBV18	NA	CASTTGYEQYF	TGTGCCAGCACGACAGGATACGAGCAGTACTTC
TRBJ2-4	NA	TRBV5-1	NA	CASSLSTQINIQYF	TGCGCCAGCAGCTTGAGTACGCAGATTAACATTCAGTACTTC
TRBJ2-1	NA	TRBV5-1	NA	CASSAGQSYNEQFF	TGCGCCAGCAGCGCGGGACAGTCCTACAATGAGCAGTTCTTC
TRBJ2-3	few	TRBV7-2	TRBD2	CASSQAGWKDTQYF	TGTGCCAGCAGCCAAGCGGGGTGGAAAGATACGCAGTATTTT
TRBJ2-2	few	TRBV2	TRBD1	CASRPQGAGELFF	TGTGCCAGCAGACCTCAGGGGGCCGGGGAGCTGTTTTTT
TRBJ2-5	many	TRBV4-3	NA	CASSQVSPTVTETQYF	TGCGCCAGCAGCCAAGTGTCGCCTACTGTGACCGAGACCCAGTACTTC
TRBJ1-5	NA	TRBV27	NA	CASSLQGDQPQHF	TGTGCCAGCAGTTTGCAAGGCGATCAGCCCCAGCATTTT
TRBJ2-2	once	TRBV5-1	NA	CASSPGGRNTGELFF	TGCGCCAGCAGCCCAGGGGGGAGGAACACCGGGGAGCTGTTTTTT
TRBJ2-1	many	TRBV6-2/TRBV6-3	TRBD2	CASSTRTSGGYNEQFF	TGTGCCAGCAGTACCCGGACTAGCGGGGGGTACAATGAGCAGTTCTTC
TRBJ2-7	NA	TRBV5-6	NA	CASSPLTRAPSSYEQYF	TGTGCCAGCAGCCCTCTGACTAGAGCCCCGAGCTCCTACGAGCAGTACTTC
TRBJ1-2	NA	TRBV19	NA	CASTARSGGYTF	TGTGCCAGTACCGCTCGATCTGGGGGCTACACCTTC
TRBJ2-1	many	TRBV5-1	TRBD1	CASSLAEYRGQFF	TGCGCCAGCAGCTTGGCCGAATACAGGGGACAGTTCTTC
TRBJ2-2	few	TRBV20-1	TRBD2	CSAGTSAGGGELFF	TGCAGTGCCGGGACTAGCGCCGGGGGCGGGGAGCTGTTTTTT
TRBJ2-6	many	TRBV6-2/TRBV6-3	NA	CASSDPGPSSGANVLTF	TGTGCCAGCAGTGACCCGGGACCTTCCTCTGGGGCCAACGTCCTGACTTTC
TRBJ2-3	many	TRBV29-1	NA	CSVEGASTDTQYF	TGCAGCGTTGAGGGGGCTAGCACCGATACGCAGTATTTT
TRBJ1-3	many	TRBV20-1	NA	CSVPTDSGNTIYF	TGCAGTGTTCCGACAGACTCTGGAAACACCATATATTTT